The 12 T cell receptor beta chains below all came from one sample that was sequenced in a study of T cell responses to AZD1222 COVID-19 vaccine. TCRdb's copy holds only in-frame clones and misses some; the assay was immunoSEQ multiplex PCR. The data show about 160,000 clones, 85% to 90% seen once. The starting material was peripheral blood, obtained on day 0 of AZD1222 vaccination. Receptors originate from an adult in good health.

The chain carries TRBV19 and TRBJ2-1, with D perhaps matching TRBD2 (6 bases). Germline loops: CDR1 LNHDA, CDR2 SQIVND (reference sequence). Trimming left V 9 bases short and J 4 bases short, with 25 bases between. The length of the CDR3 is 17 residues. CDR3 in DNA: TGTGCCAGCCGGGGTGGGCTAGTAGCGGACCGTTACAATGAGCAGTTCTTC. It encodes CASRGGLVADRYNEQFF.

The rearrangement uses TRBV2 and TRBJ1-2; perhaps TRBD1 as D (5 bases). Germline CDR1 SNHLY, CDR2 FYNNEI. The CDR3 consists of 15 residues. Trimming took off 5 bases at V and 3 bases at J, with 16 bases between the two ends. The CDR3, as DNA: TGTGCCAGCAGTAGACAGTCTATAGGCGACTATGGCTACACCTTC. Protein sequence: CASSRQSIGDYGYTF.

This rearrangement joins TRBV19 to TRBJ2-7; 8 bases agree with TRBD1. The germline CDR1 and CDR2 sequences are LNHDA and SQIVND (reference sequence). Trimming at V came to 6 bases and at J to 5 bases, leaving 9 bases not matched to a gene. The CDR3 covers 14 residues. CDR3 residues: CASRQQGGSDEQYF. The CDR3 DNA sequence: TGTGCCAGTAGGCAACAGGGGGGATCGGACGAGCAGTACTTC.

This clone was observed a handful of times. The V and J genes are TRBV7-2 and TRBJ1-4, with 10 bases that match TRBD1. The CDR3 totals 16 residues. With 0 bases clipped from V and 9 bases from J, the junction kept 7 bases outside the gene matches. Germline V lookup: CDR1 SGHTA, CDR2 FQGNSA. The CDR3 sequence: CASSLAGTGATKKLFF. DNA of the CDR3: TGTGCCAGCAGCTTAGCGGGGACAGGGGCAACTAAAAAACTGTTTTTT.

This clone was detected once. The CDR3 loop reads CASSERMGNPPEAFF. Written as DNA, the CDR3 is TGTGCCAGCAGTGAAAGGATGGGGAATCCCCCTGAAGCTTTCTTT. The chain combines TRBV6-1 with TRBJ1-1; D call uncertain. CDR1 is MNHNS, CDR2 SASEGT, per germline. Deletions cut 2 bases from V and 6 bases from J, with 16 bases between. CDR3 length: 15 amino acids.

The gene calls are TRBV28 and TRBJ2-7; 7 nucleotides align to TRBD2. With 1 base clipped from V and 5 bases from J, the junction kept 8 bases outside the gene matches. The germline gives CDR1 MDHEN, CDR2 SYDVKM. The CDR3 has 15 residues. The CDR3: CASSLYLSGGDEQYF. As DNA, the CDR3 is TGTGCCAGCAGTTTATATTTGAGTGGGGGGGACGAGCAGTACTTC.

The V and J genes are TRBV4-1 and TRBJ1-2, with D possibly TRBD1 on 5 matching bases. CDR3 size: 13 residues. V dropped 0 bases and J dropped 7 bases, with 9 bases sitting between them. Per germline, CDR1 MGHRA and CDR2 YSYEKL. The CDR3 sequence: CASSQDDRGGYTF. The CDR3 DNA is TGCGCCAGCAGCCAAGATGATAGGGGTGGCTACACCTTC.

The DNA for the CDR3 is TGTGCCAGCAGTCGCTCAGGGGATTACGAGCAGTACTTC. This encodes CASSRSGDYEQYF. V is TRBV6-5 and J is TRBJ2-7; weak D call: TRBD1 (6 bases). With 5 bases removed from V and 4 bases from J, the gap between germline ends came to 12 bases. The CDR3 loop spans 13 amino acids. The V gene's germline CDR1 is MNHEY and CDR2 SVGAGI.

The chain joins TRBV28 to TRBJ1-6; D may be TRBD1 (5 bases). V was cut by 8 bases and J by 8 bases, with 13 bases left in between. Germline V gene sequence: CDR1 MDHEN, CDR2 SYDVKM. CDR3 size: 13 residues. CDR3 DNA: TGTGCCAGCGGTATAGGGGTTGATTCACCCCTCCACTTT. Translated: CASGIGVDSPLHF.

The chain combines TRBV4-2 with TRBJ1-5; tentatively, D is TRBD1 (6 bases). Germline values: CDR1 LGHNA, CDR2 YNFKEQ. V lost 2 bases and J lost 9, with 17 bases in between. The CDR3 has 15 residues. CDR3 loop: CASSQTGGRPGPQHF. Here the CDR3 DNA reads TGTGCCAGCAGCCAAACTGGGGGGCGACCAGGGCCCCAGCATTTT.

Only one count was recorded for this clone. This chain uses TRBV4-2 with TRBJ1-1, with TRBD1 as a possible D gene (5 bases). Germline CDR1 LGHNA, CDR2 YNFKEQ. The CDR3 is 16 residues long. Trimming took 3 bases from V and 4 from J, leaving 18 bases between them. The DNA of the CDR3 is TGTGCCAGCAGCCAGTACCTCGGAGGGGCGGGCACTGAAGCTTTCTTT. It encodes CASSQYLGGAGTEAFF.

V usage is TRBV9 and J usage is TRBJ1-1, with D tentatively TRBD1 (5 bases). V lost 3 bases to trimming and J lost 3 bases, with 12 bases between them. The CDR3 extends over 14 amino acids. Germline assignment: CDR1 SGDLS and CDR2 YYNGEE. This CDR3 reads CASSGGLGDTEAFF. CDR3 in DNA: TGTGCCAGCAGCGGAGGTCTAGGGGACACTGAAGCTTTCTTT.